This T cell receptor beta chain was profiled in a study of T cell responses to AZD1222 COVID-19 vaccine. General study points: No repertoire was sampled before or during the peak T cell response, only after it. The sample set comprised mostly white British donors with more females, and clonal diversity was possibly underestimated. Baseline testing showed seropositivity in only a handful of AZD1222 recipients. The study reported that nearly half of spike-specific TCRs target unmutated variant regions.

Some clones are missing from TCRdb's copy, which holds only in-frame ones; the method was immunoSEQ multiplex PCR. Seen here are around 89,000 clones, approximately 90% observed once, and the top ten hold about a fifth. The V gene lost 5 bases and the J gene lost 2 bases, with 12 bases spanning the gap. The CDR3 length is 14 residues. The germline CDR1 and CDR2 sequences are LNHDA and SQIVND (reference sequence). To note about this clone: Antigen unknown.

The sequence came from an adult in good health. The gene calls are TRBV19 and TRBJ1-1; possibly TRBD1 for D (5 bases). Sequences were derived from peripheral blood, sampled on day 0 of AZD1222 vaccination. The CDR3 sequence is CASSVYGGNTEAFF. CDR3 DNA: TGTGCCAGTAGTGTCTACGGGGGAAACACTGAAGCTTTCTTT.